This T cell receptor beta chain is drawn from a study of blood T cell repertoires in COVID-19. Study-level background: The United States, Italy and Spain provided the acute and convalescent COVID-19 samples. PBMCs, B-cell-depleted T cells, or T cells provided the cDNA or gDNA that made up the material.

The CDR3 is 13 residues long. The germline gives CDR1 GTSNPN, CDR2 SVGIG (reference sequence). V dropped 1 base and J dropped 1 base, with 7 bases sitting between them. Authors' data handling: Counts of nucleated cells, estimated from reference gene primer amplification, were obtained. Clones were read by immunoSEQ multiplex PCR, and TCRdb kept only the in-frame ones, dropping some. Clone size and V and J calls were adopted from that table, with D and trimming inferred from the DNA. The table lists about 130,000 clones, roughly 72% of them singletons. The sequencing sample was made of peripheral blood. The TCR comes from a human donor in a cohort sampled during active COVID-19. The chain employs TRBV30 and TRBJ2-5; D is uncertain. The CDR3 is CAWSGASQETQYF. The CDR3 DNA sequence: TGTGCCTGGAGTGGGGCAAGCCAAGAGACCCAGTACTTC.